This entry lists 23 T cell receptor beta chains sequenced from one sample in a study of OX40 agonist ivuxolimab in advanced cancers. Generated by immunoSEQ multiplex PCR, the TCRdb table keeps only in-frame clones and is missing some. Among some 80,000 clones, 84% were seen once, and the ten largest hold 25%. This specimen consisted of CD4+ or CD8+ T cells sorted from blood, obtained in a trial of the OX40 agonist ivuxolimab. These receptors were taken from an adult with an advanced solid tumor such as melanoma, head and neck, liver or kidney cancer.

This clone was seen a single time. This chain uses TRBV5-1 with TRBJ2-2; no definite D call. The germline V and J ends were trimmed by 0 bases and 0 bases, with 3 bases remaining between them. The CDR3 loop spans 14 amino acids. From germline, CDR1 is SGHRS and CDR2 YFSETQ. CDR3 sequence: CASSLEANTGELFF. DNA of the CDR3: TGCGCCAGCAGCTTGGAGGCGAACACCGGGGAGCTGTTTTTT.

V gene TRBV11-1 combines with J gene TRBJ2-1; TRBD2 might be the D (5 bases). V was cut by 5 bases and J by 6 bases, with 8 bases left in between. Germline values: CDR1 SGHAT, CDR2 FQDESV (reference sequence). This CDR3 comprises 12 residues. Here the CDR3 reads CASSPTSNEQFF. CDR3 nucleotides: TGTGCCAGCAGCCCCACTAGCAATGAGCAGTTCTTC.

The chain recombines TRBV21-1 with TRBJ1-1; the D call in the table, TRBD1, was not verified against the DNA. TRBV21-1 is a known pseudogene. The CDR3 is 15 residues long. The CDR3: CASSKFGQMNTEAFF. The DNA for the CDR3 is TGTGCCAGCAGCAAGTTCGGACAGATGAACACTGAAGCTTTCTTT.

This clone has a handful of counts. The chain uses TRBV9 and TRBJ2-5; D is possibly TRBD1 (5 bases). Trimming took off 0 bases at V and 3 bases at J, with 6 bases between the two ends. The CDR3 has 13 residues. Per the germline V gene, CDR1 is SGDLS and CDR2 is YYNGEE. DNA of the CDR3: TGTGCCAGCAGCGTAGCAGGGAAAGAGACCCAGTACTTC. Translated: CASSVAGKETQYF.

This sequence joins TRBV7-2 and TRBJ1-2, with a tentative D call TRBD1 (5 bases). CDR3 length: 14 residues. The ends were cut back, 1 base at V and 4 bases at J, with 10 bases in the middle. Germline-derived CDR1 and CDR2 are SGHTA and FQGNSA. The DNA of the CDR3 is TGTGCCAGCAGCTTAGAGGGGCAGCCCTATGGCTACACCTTC. Its protein product is CASSLEGQPYGYTF.

The J gene is TRBJ1-4, the V gene TRBV7-2; D not resolved. Looked up from germline, CDR1 is SGHTA and CDR2 is FQGNSA. V lost 5 bases to trimming and J lost 3 bases, with 16 bases between them. The CDR3 consists of 16 residues. As DNA, the CDR3 is TGTGCCAGCAGCGCCCAAGGAGGGAGCTCTAATGAAAAACTGTTTTTT. Translated: CASSAQGGSSNEKLFF.

The chain links TRBV4-3 to TRBJ1-5; D not resolved. CDR1 is LGHNA and CDR2 is YSLEER in the germline V gene. The CDR3 runs to 16 residues. Trimming left V 4 bases short and J 3 bases short, with 16 bases between. The CDR3: CASSPLTRSYNQPQHF. CDR3 DNA: TGCGCCAGCAGCCCACTTACCCGGTCCTACAATCAGCCCCAGCATTTT.

This clone was recorded a few times. The V gene is TRBV19, the J gene TRBJ2-6; TRBD2 aligns across 8 bases. This CDR3 comprises 15 residues. CDR1 and CDR2 (germline): LNHDA, SQIVND (reference sequence). V shed 6 bases, J shed 4 bases, and the junction held 5 bases outside the gene matches. The DNA of the CDR3 is TGTGCCAGTAGAGCGGGGGCAGGAGGGGCCAACGTCCTGACTTTC. Translation: CASRAGAGGANVLTF.

This clone was picked up a small number of times. The gene calls are TRBV30 and TRBJ2-1; D is possibly TRBD2 (6 bases). V lost 4 bases and J 7 bases, leaving 29 bases between the germline ends. The germline CDR1 and CDR2 sequences are GTSNPN and SVGIG (reference sequence). This CDR3 contains 18 residues. The DNA of the CDR3 is TGTGCCTGGAATCGCGGACGGGAGAGGCACAATTCTTCTAATGAGCAGTTCTTC. Translation gives CAWNRGRERHNSSNEQFF.

The rearrangement links TRBV5-6 to TRBJ1-2; TRBD1 aligns across 10 bases. V lost 5 bases and J lost 3; bases outside the gene matches: 10. Germline values: CDR1 SGHDT, CDR2 YYEEEE. This CDR3 is built from 16 residues. The CDR3 region is CASRPRDRGLHYGYTF. The CDR3 DNA reads as TGTGCCAGCAGGCCGAGGGACAGGGGACTACACTATGGCTACACCTTC.

The chain combines TRBV7-2 with TRBJ1-6, with a weak D call TRBD1 (5 bases). Looked up from germline, CDR1 is SGHTA and CDR2 is FQGNSA. The CDR3 covers 15 residues. V lost 5 bases and J 0 bases, leaving 8 bases between the germline ends. The CDR3 sequence: CASSLTDSYNSPLHF. CDR3 sequence (DNA): TGTGCCAGCAGCCTGACAGACTCCTATAATTCACCCCTCCACTTT.

The chain is built from TRBV4-1 and TRBJ1-6; 9 bases are shared with TRBD1. The CDR3 spans 15 residues. V dropped 4 bases and J dropped 9; count of bases not matched to a gene: 7. Germline CDR1 and CDR2: MGHRA and YSYEKL. The CDR3 sequence is CASSLRDRELSPLHF. DNA for the CDR3: TGCGCCAGCAGCCTCCGGGACAGGGAACTTTCACCCCTCCACTTT.

The V gene is TRBV15, the J gene TRBJ1-5; D is uncertain. CDR1 is LNHNV and CDR2 is YYDKDF in the germline V gene (reference sequence). The CDR3 totals 16 residues. Trimming cost V 0 bases and J 0 bases, with 9 bases left between them. DNA for the CDR3: TGTGCCACCAGCAGAGATAATGGGAATAGCAATCAGCCCCAGCATTTT. This translates into CATSRDNGNSNQPQHF.

This sequence joins TRBV28 and TRBJ2-1; D perhaps matches TRBD2 (5 bases). Germline V gene lookup returns CDR1 MDHEN and CDR2 SYDVKM. The CDR3 spans 13 residues. The V and J ends lost 8 bases and 7 bases respectively, with 15 bases between them. CDR3 region: CASYDLDSNEQFF. The CDR3 region has the DNA TGTGCCAGCTATGATCTGGACTCAAATGAGCAGTTCTTC.

J is TRBJ1-5 and V is TRBV7-8; weak D call: TRBD1 (5 bases). The germline V gene encodes CDR1 SGHVS and CDR2 FQNEAQ. The CDR3 loop spans 14 amino acids. The V and J ends lost 0 bases and 11 bases respectively, with 14 bases between them. Here the CDR3 reads CASSLAGSSRAQHF. The CDR3 nucleotides are TGTGCCAGCAGCTTAGCCGGCAGCTCCAGGGCCCAGCATTTT.

V and J are TRBV30 and TRBJ2-7; 7 nucleotides agree with TRBD2. Germline CDR1 reads GTSNPN; CDR2 reads SVGIG (reference sequence). CDR3 length equals 14 residues. The J segment lost 8 bases and the V segment lost 0 bases, leaving 10 bases of the junction unmatched. CDR3 nucleotides: TGTGCCTGGAGTGTTGATGGTGTGGGGGGGAAGCAGTACTTC. This translates into CAWSVDGVGGKQYF.

The count of this clone is one. The chain joins TRBV15 to TRBJ2-2; D uncertain. The V end was cut by 5 bases, the J end by 3 bases, with 4 bases between. This CDR3 spans 12 amino acids. Germline V gene sequence: CDR1 LNHNV, CDR2 YYDKDF (reference sequence). The CDR3 protein is CATSSYTGELFF. CDR3 in DNA: TGTGCCACCAGCTCTTACACCGGGGAGCTGTTTTTT.

The chain is built from TRBV5-1 and TRBJ2-2; 7 bases agree with TRBD1. V lost 6 bases to trimming and J lost 1 base; unmatched junction nucleotides: 9. From germline, CDR1 is SGHRS and CDR2 YFSETQ. The CDR3 runs 16 residues. CDR3 sequence: CASTSTGTENTGELFF. CDR3 in DNA: TGCGCCAGCACCTCCACCGGGACAGAGAACACCGGGGAGCTGTTTTTT.

The chain employs TRBV5-1 and TRBJ2-2, with TRBD2 as a possible D gene (5 bases). The CDR3 extends over 16 amino acids. Germline V gene lookup returns CDR1 SGHRS and CDR2 YFSETQ. V lost 0 bases and J 7 bases, leaving 16 bases between the germline ends. In DNA form, the CDR3 reads TGCGCCAGCAGCTTGGGGTTCGGGGTACAGAACGGGGAGCTGTTTTTT. Translated: CASSLGFGVQNGELFF.

The chain combines TRBV7-9 with TRBJ1-5, with a possible D match to TRBD1 (5 bases). Germline assignment: CDR1 SEHNR and CDR2 FQNEAQ (reference sequence). The CDR3 has 14 residues. V shed 1 base and J shed 2 bases, with 6 bases lying between them. The CDR3 region is CASSLGGGNQPQHF. The CDR3 nucleotides read TGTGCCAGCAGCTTAGGGGGGGGCAATCAGCCCCAGCATTTT.

The chain uses TRBV19 and TRBJ2-1, with D possibly matching TRBD1 (6 bases). Germline V lookup: CDR1 LNHDA, CDR2 SQIVND (reference sequence). V lost 7 bases and J 7 bases, leaving 23 bases between the germline ends. The CDR3 contains 16 residues. This CDR3 reads CASTAHRVAGGNEQFF. CDR3 DNA: TGTGCCAGTACCGCTCACAGGGTTGCCGGAGGTAATGAGCAGTTCTTC. The variable domain in full, completed from reference TRBV19 and TRBJ2-1, reads DGGITQSPKYLFRKEGQNVTLSCEQNLNHDAMYWYRQDPGQGLRLIYYSQIVNDFQKGDIAEGYSVSREKKESFPLTVTSAQKNPTAFYLCASTAHRVAGGNEQFFGPGTRLTVL.

This sequence joins TRBV30 and TRBJ1-5; D remains ambiguous. The CDR3 consists of 13 residues. V lost 0 bases and J 6 bases, leaving 9 bases between the germline ends. Germline V lookup: CDR1 GTSNPN, CDR2 SVGIG (reference sequence). DNA of the CDR3: TGTGCCTGGAGTGTAAAGGGAAGTCAGCCCCAGCATTTT. Translated, it gives CAWSVKGSQPQHF.

The chain employs TRBV28 and TRBJ2-7; 11 positions agree with TRBD1. Per the germline V gene, CDR1 is MDHEN and CDR2 is SYDVKM. There are 14 residues in the CDR3. J gave up 6 bases and V 1 base, and 2 bases lay outside the gene matches. This CDR3 is CASSLLGQGGEQYF. The DNA of the CDR3 is TGTGCCAGCAGTTTATTGGGACAGGGGGGCGAGCAGTACTTC.